The present T cell receptor (beta chain) was sequenced within a study of blood T cell repertoires in COVID-19. V shed 5 bases and J 2 bases; nucleotides not matched to a gene: 3. The CDR3 is 13 residues long. The germline V gene encodes CDR1 SGHNT and CDR2 YENEEA. Generated by immunoSEQ multiplex PCR, the TCRdb table keeps only in-frame clones and is missing some. The sample has 150,000 or so clones, roughly nine tenths seen once. The rearrangement uses TRBV11-3 and TRBJ2-7; TRBD2 matches 7 bases. The sequence was collected from a woman aged 70-85 years with acute or convalescent COVID-19. The sequenced material came from peripheral blood. The CDR3 is CASSGAGAYEQYF. The CDR3 DNA reads TGTGCCAGCAGCGGGGCGGGGGCCTACGAGCAGTACTTC.